The 12 T cell receptor beta chains in this list originate from one sample, sequenced in a study of glioma-infiltrating T cells. Using RNA template, CDR3s of TCR alpha and beta were amplified with iRepertoire arm-PCR. MiXCR, applied by TCRdb to the multiplex PCR reads, yields one record per CDR3 protein. Of over 90,000 distinct CDR3 sequences in the sample, about 30% were seen once. What was sequenced was glioma tissue, nonneoplastic brain tissue, or PBMCs (not recorded which). The source of these receptors is a human donor with low-grade glioma or glioblastoma, undergoing nonglioma brain surgery, or in good health (not recorded which).

The CDR3 bases are TGCAGTGCCGGAAAGGGACAGTCCTATGAGCAGTTCTTC. Translating it yields CSAGKGQSYEQFF. V is TRBV20-1 and J is TRBJ2-1; TRBD1 matches 7 bases. Germline trimming cut 6 bases from V and 8 bases from J; bases unmatched to any gene: 10. The CDR3 runs to 13 residues. CDR1 is DFQATT, CDR2 SNEGSKA, per germline (reference sequence).

This clonotype was detected many times. The rearrangement joins TRBV2 to TRBJ2-7, with D possibly matching TRBD2 (6 bases). The V gene's germline CDR1 is SNHLY and CDR2 FYNNEI. Trimming took off 7 bases at V and 2 bases at J, with 15 bases between the two ends. The CDR3 runs 14 residues. The CDR3 here is CASTSGGVPYEQYF. CDR3 DNA: TGTGCCAGCACTTCAGGCGGGGTTCCCTACGAGCAGTACTTC.

At least ten counts were recorded for this clonotype. CDR3 region: CASSLARGTGELFF. CDR3 DNA: TGTGCCAGCAGTTTAGCCCGAGGAACCGGGGAGCTGTTTTTT. The V and J genes are TRBV27 and TRBJ2-2; D gene unclear. In germline, CDR1 is MNHEY, CDR2 SMNVEV (reference sequence). This CDR3 spans 14 amino acids. Deletions cut 2 bases from V and 5 bases from J, with 9 bases between.

This rearrangement joins TRBV19 to TRBJ1-1; unclear D gene. The V end lost 0 bases, the J end lost 1 base, and 12 bases lay between the germline ends. Germline CDR1 and CDR2: LNHDA and SQIVND (reference sequence). CDR3 length: 16 residues. The CDR3 spells CASSIDERQKNTEAFF. CDR3 in DNA: TGTGCCAGTAGTATAGATGAGAGGCAGAAGAACACTGAAGCTTTCTTT.

For this clonotype: At one end, the junction sequence differs from germline, possibly due to a read error. The genes are TRBV20-1 and TRBJ2-3; 14 bases are shared with TRBD2. CDR3 size: 17 residues. CDR1 and CDR2 (germline): DFQATT, SNEGSKA (reference sequence). The CDR3 sequence: CNAKGTSGGGYTDTQYF. Here the CDR3 DNA reads TGCAATGCTAAAGGGACTAGCGGGGGAGGGTACACAGATACGCAGTATTTT.

This clonotype has at least ten counts. Here the CDR3 DNA reads TGCGCCAGCAGCCAAGACGAGGGTCCAGATACGCAGTATTTT. The encoded protein is CASSQDEGPDTQYF. This sequence joins TRBV4-1 and TRBJ2-3, with a weak D call TRBD2 (5 bases). Trimming shortened V by 0 bases and J by 4 bases, and 8 bases separated the two germline ends. CDR3 length: 14 residues. Per the germline V gene, CDR1 is MGHRA and CDR2 is YSYEKL.

At least ten counts were recorded for this clonotype. V gene TRBV12-3 or TRBV12-4 combines with J gene TRBJ2-4; D is undetermined. This CDR3 comprises 11 residues. The germline V and J ends were trimmed by 6 bases and 9 bases, with 9 bases remaining between them. DNA of the CDR3: TGTGCCAGCAGCGACACGGGCATTCAGTACTTC. Amino acid sequence: CASSDTGIQYF.

Ten or more counts support this clonotype. The chain carries TRBV20-1 and TRBJ2-7; D might be TRBD2 (5 bases). This CDR3 contains 13 residues. The ends were cut back, 4 bases at V and 0 bases at J, with 10 bases in the middle. Germline lookup yields CDR1 DFQATT and CDR2 SNEGSKA (reference sequence). In DNA form, the CDR3 reads TGCAGTGCTAAGACCGGGAACTCCTACGAGCAGTACTTC. It codes for CSAKTGNSYEQYF.

This clonotype showed up many times. The V gene is TRBV29-1, the J gene TRBJ1-1, with 8 bases identical to TRBD1. CDR3 size: 12 residues. With V trimmed by 3 bases and J by 8 bases, 5 bases remained unmatched. CDR1 and CDR2 from the germline V gene are SQVTM and ANQGSEA. For the CDR3, the DNA is TGCAGCGTTGAGCCGCAGGGGGCCGAAGCTTTCTTT. As protein: CSVEPQGAEAFF.

On this clonotype: A much larger clone lies one base from this, so it may be a read error. In DNA form, the CDR3 reads TGCAGTGCTAGAGATTTAAGGGCTTCCAACAATGAGAAGTTCTTC. Its protein product is CSARDLRASNNEKFF. The chain combines TRBV20-1 with TRBJ2-1, with D hard to call. The germline V gene encodes CDR1 DFQATT and CDR2 SNEGSKA (reference sequence). This CDR3 region has 15 residues.

V usage is TRBV12-3 or TRBV12-4 and J usage is TRBJ1-2; 8 nucleotides agree with TRBD1. There are 14 residues in the CDR3. The trim removed 3 bases at V and 7 bases at J, leaving 7 bases unmatched. The CDR3, as DNA: TGTGCCAGCAGTTTTCTAGGACAGGGTGGTGGCTACACCTTC. It codes for CASSFLGQGGGYTF.

This clonotype was detected a few times. The V call is TRBV12-3 or TRBV12-4, the J call TRBJ2-5, with D maybe TRBD1 (5 bases). The length of the CDR3 is 16 residues. Trimming left V 3 bases short and J 2 bases short, with 16 bases between. The CDR3 spells CASSFLKGQVQETQYF. The CDR3 bases are TGTGCCAGCAGTTTTCTGAAGGGGCAAGTACAAGAGACCCAGTACTTC.